Following are 9 T cell receptor beta chains from one sample sequenced in a study of cytomegalovirus exposure and HLA in healthy donors. The PCR was carried out with 60 Vbeta primers and 13 Jbeta primers. This table comes from immunoSEQ multiplex PCR, and its TCRdb copy is limited to in-frame clones, with some not included. The data contain around 150,000 clones, 70% to 90% of them singletons. Sequencing used PBMCs. These receptors were taken from a middle-aged man in good health and CMV-seronegative.

This chain's CDR3 is CASSLGLLAGTKNIQYF. The CDR3 nucleotides are TGTGCCAGCAGCTTAGGGCTTCTAGCGGGGACCAAAAACATTCAGTACTTC. The chain employs TRBV11-2 and TRBJ2-4, with 9 bases fitting TRBD2. CDR1 and CDR2 from the germline V gene are SGHAT and FQNNGV. The CDR3 is made up of 17 amino acids. V gave up 1 base and J gave up 2 bases; unmatched junction bases: 6.

This sequence joins TRBV27 and TRBJ2-7; D is unresolved. CDR1 and CDR2 from the germline V gene are MNHEY and SMNVEV (reference sequence). V shed 6 bases and J shed 1 base, with 7 bases lying between them. The CDR3 runs 12 residues. The CDR3 loop is CASSPNSYEQYF. For the CDR3, the DNA is TGTGCCAGCAGCCCAAATTCCTACGAGCAGTACTTC.

The chain carries TRBV10-2 and TRBJ2-7; TRBD2 matches at 10 bases. The CDR3 spans 14 residues. Germline values: CDR1 WSHSY, CDR2 SAAADI. The trim removed 7 bases at V and 1 base at J, leaving 4 bases unmatched. The CDR3 here is CASKGLAESYEQYF. The CDR3 region has the DNA TGCGCCAGCAAAGGACTAGCGGAATCCTACGAGCAGTACTTC.

The gene calls are TRBV29-1 and TRBJ1-2, with 8 bases matching TRBD1. CDR3 length: 12 amino acids. Per germline, CDR1 SQVTM and CDR2 ANQGSEA. Unmatched junction bases numbered 4, after V lost 6 bases and J lost 4 bases. CDR3 amino acids: CSVAGQGYGYTF. The CDR3 DNA reads TGCAGCGTGGCTGGACAGGGCTATGGCTACACCTTC.

The gene calls are TRBV5-1 and TRBJ1-1; D remains unclear. The germline V and J ends were trimmed by 2 bases and 5 bases, with 16 bases remaining between them. The length of the CDR3 is 15 residues. Germline V gives CDR1 SGHRS, CDR2 YFSETQ. The DNA for the CDR3 is TGCGCCAGCAGCTTTTCTTCTGGAGGTGGGACTGAAGCTTTCTTT. Amino acids: CASSFSSGGGTEAFF.

This rearrangement joins TRBV15 to TRBJ2-1; 10 bases are a match to TRBD2. Trimming cost V 0 bases and J 9 bases; bases outside gene matches: 8. The length of the CDR3 is 16 residues. Germline CDR1 is LNHNV and CDR2 is YYDKDF (reference sequence). CDR3 in amino acids: CATSREASGRSSEQFF. The CDR3 coding sequence is TGTGCCACCAGCAGAGAGGCTAGCGGGAGAAGTAGTGAGCAGTTCTTC.

The chain employs TRBV6-6 and TRBJ1-2; 7 bases fit TRBD1. V was pared by 6 bases and J by 4 bases, with 5 bases of the junction left unmatched. The length of the CDR3 is 13 residues. Germline V gene lookup returns CDR1 MNHNY and CDR2 SVGAGI (reference sequence). CDR3 region: CASRVDRAYGYTF. The CDR3 nucleotides are TGTGCCAGCAGAGTCGACAGGGCCTATGGCTACACCTTC.

This chain links TRBV7-8 with TRBJ1-4; D is unresolved. This CDR3 region has 17 residues. The germline V and J ends were trimmed by 1 base and 0 bases, with 12 bases remaining between them. Per the germline V gene, CDR1 is SGHVS and CDR2 is FQNEAQ. The DNA for the CDR3 is TGTGCCAGCAGCTTAGGAGTGGGCGAAGCAACTAATGAAAAACTGTTTTTT. Its protein product is CASSLGVGEATNEKLFF.

This chain connects TRBV27 to TRBJ1-1; TRBD1 matches 12 bases. CDR3 length equals 17 residues. V shed 3 bases and J 6 bases; nucleotides not matched to a gene: 11. The germline V gene has CDR1 MNHEY and CDR2 SMNVEV (reference sequence). In DNA, the CDR3 is TGTGCCAGCAGTTTTCGGGTCCGGGACAGGGGGCACGCTGAAGCTTTCTTT. Protein sequence: CASSFRVRDRGHAEAFF.